The 20 T cell receptor beta chains in this list originate from one sample, sequenced in a study of identifying expanded T cells in peripheral blood. The protocol was immunoSEQ multiplex PCR, while the TCRdb copy is restricted to in-frame clones and leaves out a portion. The data contain about 100,000 clones, 88% of them singletons. The specimen sequenced was blood. The receptors derive from a person aged 18 to 70 in good health.

The chain combines TRBV28 with TRBJ1-1; a possible D gene is TRBD1 (5 bases). Germline-derived CDR1 and CDR2 are MDHEN and SYDVKM. CDR3 length: 14 residues. V lost 1 base to trimming and J lost 5 bases, with 11 bases between them. In nucleotides, the CDR3 is TGTGCCAGCAGTTTATCTCCGCGGGGGACTGAAGCTTTCTTT. It translates to CASSLSPRGTEAFF.

The genes are TRBV7-2 and TRBJ1-2; D unresolved. The germline CDR1 and CDR2 sequences are SGHTA and FQGNSA. Trimming stripped 0 bases from V and 6 bases from J, with 14 bases between. The CDR3 is made up of 15 amino acids. CDR3 residues: CASSLASWIRDGYTF. The CDR3 DNA reads as TGTGCCAGCAGCTTAGCCTCTTGGATCCGGGATGGCTACACCTTC. The variable domain in full, completed from reference TRBV7-2 and TRBJ1-2, reads GAGVSQSPSNKVTEKGKDVELRCDPISGHTALYWYRQSLGQGLEFLIYFQGNSAPDKSGLPSDRFSAERTGGSVSTLTIQRTQQEDSAVYLCASSLASWIRDGYTFGSGTRLTVV.

V usage is TRBV10-3 and J usage is TRBJ2-1; D is perhaps TRBD1 or TRBD2 (5 bases each). The CDR3 extends over 14 amino acids. The ends were cut back, 6 bases at V and 3 bases at J, with 12 bases in the middle. Germline CDR1 reads ENHRY; CDR2 reads SYGVKD. The DNA for the CDR3 is TGTGCCATCAGCCGGGACCCGGGCTACAATGAGCAGTTCTTC. Encoded protein: CAISRDPGYNEQFF.

The V gene is TRBV7-3, the J gene TRBJ1-6, with 7 bases matching TRBD1. V trimming: 3 bases; J trimming: 7 bases; junction bases outside the gene matches: 6. There are 15 residues in the CDR3. The germline CDR1 and CDR2 sequences are SGHTA and FQGTGA. CDR3 in amino acids: CASSFGQVLNSPLHF. The CDR3 region has the DNA TGTGCCAGCAGCTTCGGACAGGTTCTAAATTCACCCCTCCACTTT. Filled out from reference TRBV7-3 and TRBJ1-6, the complete variable domain reads GAGVSQTPSNKVTEKGKYVELRCDPISGHTALYWYRQSLGQGPEFLIYFQGTGAADDSGLPNDRFFAVRPEGSVSTLKIQRTERGDSAVYLCASSFGQVLNSPLHFGNGTRLTVT.

Here the CDR3 reads CASSEFRTDTGELFF. In DNA form, the CDR3 reads TGTGCCAGCAGTGAATTTAGGACAGACACCGGGGAGCTGTTTTTT. The chain carries TRBV2 and TRBJ2-2; weak D call: TRBD1 (6 bases). This CDR3 spans 15 amino acids. The germline V gene encodes CDR1 SNHLY and CDR2 FYNNEI. The ends were cut back, 2 bases at V and 3 bases at J, with 10 bases in the middle.

The chain joins TRBV5-1 to TRBJ1-2; 8 bases map to TRBD1. The CDR3 length is 15 residues. Germline V gene lookup returns CDR1 SGHRS and CDR2 YFSETQ. With 5 bases clipped from V and 2 bases from J, the junction kept 8 bases outside the gene matches. CDR3 coding DNA: TGCGCCAGCAGGGAAGGACAGGGAATCAACTATGGCTACACCTTC. This gives the protein CASREGQGINYGYTF. The complete variable domain, with remaining parts taken from reference TRBV5-1 and TRBJ1-2, reads KAGVTQTPRYLIKTRGQQVTLSCSPISGHRSVSWYQQTPGQGLQFLFEYFSETQRNKGNFPGRFSGRQFSNSRSEMNVSTLELGDSALYLCASREGQGINYGYTFGSGTRLTVV.

This chain links TRBV5-1 with TRBJ2-1; possible D gene TRBD2, 6 bases. CDR1 is SGHRS and CDR2 is YFSETQ in the germline V gene. The CDR3 is 18 residues long. V shed 0 bases and J shed 0 bases, with 16 bases lying between them. CDR3 sequence: CASSLEVWGVRSYNEQFF. CDR3 nucleotide sequence: TGCGCCAGCAGCTTGGAAGTTTGGGGGGTCCGCTCCTACAATGAGCAGTTCTTC.

This rearrangement joins TRBV7-7 to TRBJ2-6; D perhaps matches TRBD1 (5 bases). The V gene's germline CDR1 is SSHAT and CDR2 FNYEAQ (reference sequence). This CDR3 is built from 16 residues. The V end was cut by 5 bases, the J end by 0 bases, with 11 bases between. DNA for the CDR3: TGTGCCAGCAGCAAAGACAGTAGCTCTGGGGCCAACGTCCTGACTTTC. As protein: CASSKDSSSGANVLTF.

The sample holds a few counts of this clone. This chain joins TRBV6-6 and TRBJ1-1; 8 nucleotides agree with TRBD1. J was trimmed by 7 bases and V by 6 bases; bases with no gene match: 7. CDR1 is MNHNY and CDR2 is SVGAGI in the germline V gene (reference sequence). The CDR3 is 13 amino acids. The CDR3 DNA sequence: TGTGCCAGCAGCTACGACAGGGGCGGTGAAGCTTTCTTT. Its protein is CASSYDRGGEAFF.

The chain has TRBV2 and TRBJ2-4; 8 bases map to TRBD2. The CDR3 loop spans 14 amino acids. The V gene end was trimmed by 8 bases and the J gene end by 6 bases; junction bases not matched to a gene: 9. The germline gives CDR1 SNHLY, CDR2 FYNNEI. The CDR3 DNA reads TGTGCCAGCTCCCTTAGCCGGGGGGGAAACATTCAGTACTTC. Its translation: CASSLSRGGNIQYF.

This chain uses TRBV15 with TRBJ1-5; TRBD1 aligns across 9 bases. This CDR3 is 15 amino acids long. CDR1 and CDR2 (germline): LNHNV, YYDKDF (reference sequence). After removal of 0 bases from V and 7 bases from J, the junction contained 4 bases not matched to a gene. The CDR3 loop is CATSRDMGQGQPQHF. The CDR3 DNA reads TGTGCCACCAGCAGAGATATGGGACAGGGACAGCCCCAGCATTTT.

The V gene is TRBV5-1, the J gene TRBJ1-1; D remains unclear. The V end lost 7 bases, the J end lost 2 bases, and 12 bases lay between the germline ends. This CDR3 spans 13 amino acids. From germline, CDR1 is SGHRS and CDR2 YFSETQ. The DNA for the CDR3 is TGCGCCAGCCAGAGAGAATTCAACACTGAAGCTTTCTTT. This translates into CASQREFNTEAFF.

The gene calls are TRBV7-8 and TRBJ2-7; D remains unclear. Looked up from germline, CDR1 is SGHVS and CDR2 is FQNEAQ. The CDR3 is made up of 15 amino acids. Trimming stripped 4 bases from V and 4 bases from J, with 17 bases between. DNA of the CDR3: TGTGCCAGCAGCTCCACCGCTACACTGACGTACGAGCAGTACTTC. Amino acids: CASSSTATLTYEQYF.

A single count supports this clone. The gene calls are TRBV28 and TRBJ2-7, with a possible D match to TRBD2 (6 bases). With 7 bases removed from V and 3 bases from J, the gap between germline ends came to 16 bases. Germline CDR1 and CDR2: MDHEN and SYDVKM. This CDR3 has 14 amino acids. CDR3 nucleotides: TGTGCCAGCACCTTGGGAGGTAGGGGCTACGAGCAGTACTTC. This encodes CASTLGGRGYEQYF. Drawing the rest from reference TRBV28 and TRBJ2-7, the complete variable domain is DVKVTQSSRYLVKRTGEKVFLECVQDMDHENMFWYRQDPGLGLRLIYFSYDVKMKEKGDIPEGYSVSREKKERFSLILESASTNQTSMYLCASTLGGRGYEQYFGPGTRLTVT.

The genes are TRBV28 and TRBJ1-4; possible D gene TRBD1, 5 bases. CDR3 length: 13 residues. Germline CDR1 reads MDHEN; CDR2 reads SYDVKM. Deletions cut 7 bases from V and 8 bases from J, with 14 bases between. This CDR3 is CASTSGGREKLFF. CDR3 DNA: TGTGCCAGCACCTCTGGGGGGAGGGAAAAACTGTTTTTT. The full variable domain, in which reference TRBV28 and TRBJ1-4 provide the parts outside the CDR3, is DVKVTQSSRYLVKRTGEKVFLECVQDMDHENMFWYRQDPGLGLRLIYFSYDVKMKEKGDIPEGYSVSREKKERFSLILESASTNQTSMYLCASTSGGREKLFFGSGTQLSVL.

The chain has TRBV5-1 and TRBJ2-5; D gene unclear. Trimming took 1 base from V and 2 from J, leaving 9 bases between them. This CDR3 has 14 amino acids. The germline V gene encodes CDR1 SGHRS and CDR2 YFSETQ. CDR3 amino acids: CASSLFELQETQYF. In nucleotides, the CDR3 is TGCGCCAGCAGCTTGTTTGAGCTACAAGAGACCCAGTACTTC.

The chain couples TRBV10-1 to TRBJ1-3; the D is unclear. V was pared by 2 bases and J by 2 bases, with 13 bases between. The CDR3 extends over 16 amino acids. From germline, CDR1 is WNHNN and CDR2 SYGVQD (reference sequence). CDR3 protein: CASSEPSGRTGNTIYF. As DNA, the CDR3 is TGCGCCAGCAGTGAGCCCTCCGGCAGAACTGGAAACACCATATATTTT.

V and J are TRBV7-9 and TRBJ1-1; 8 positions match TRBD1. Trimming at V came to 4 bases and at J to 1 base, leaving 17 bases not matched to a gene. Germline V gives CDR1 SEHNR, CDR2 FQNEAQ (reference sequence). The CDR3 totals 19 residues. Here the CDR3 DNA reads TGTGCCAGCAGCTCCCTGGGGAGAGACGGACAGGGAACGAACACTGAAGCTTTCTTT. This translates into CASSSLGRDGQGTNTEAFF.

The chain joins TRBV6-4 to TRBJ2-1; a possible D gene is TRBD1 (5 bases). CDR1 and CDR2 (germline): MRHNA, SNTAGT. The V end lost 6 bases, the J end lost 0 bases, and 12 bases lay between the germline ends. This CDR3 region has 15 residues. In nucleotides, the CDR3 is TGTGCCAGCAGCGAGCGACAGAGCTCCTACAATGAGCAGTTCTTC. It is translated as CASSERQSSYNEQFF.

The chain has TRBV5-6 and TRBJ1-2; D possibly corresponds to TRBD1 (5 bases). The germline V gene encodes CDR1 SGHDT and CDR2 YYEEEE. V was cut by 2 bases and J by 6 bases, with 8 bases left in between. This CDR3 has 12 amino acids. CDR3 residues: CASSFPGHGYTF. The DNA of the CDR3 is TGTGCCAGCAGCTTCCCAGGGCATGGCTACACCTTC.